This T cell receptor (beta chain) was obtained from a study of shared clonotypes between healthy human individuals. Study overall: Per-donor plates numbered three CD4 naive, three CD4 memory, two CD8 naive and one CD8 memory. Study-wide points: Sequencing depth was expected to affect clonotype sharing among donors. What naive subsets generally showed was a larger estimated richness than memory subsets showed.

Some clones are missing from TCRdb's copy, which holds only in-frame ones; the method was immunoSEQ multiplex PCR. Found here are hundreds of thousands of clones, less than 98% of them singletons; the top ten hold roughly 0.05%. As concerns this clone: Antigen: not known.

V was trimmed by 3 bases and J by 2 bases, leaving 9 bases between them. The CDR3 runs to 14 residues. CDR1 is MNHEY, CDR2 SMNVEV, per germline (reference sequence). CD45RA-negative memory and CD45RA+ naive subsets were split from the CD4+ cells. Material for sequencing was naive CD4+ T cells sorted from blood. Described subset: CD45RA+ positively selected. The TCR originated in a woman in her thirties in good health. This chain links TRBV27 with TRBJ2-3; unclear D gene. Here the CDR3 DNA reads TGTGCCAGCAGTTTCTGGGGAAACACAGATACGCAGTATTTT. Protein product: CASSFWGNTDTQYF.